The clone carrying this T cell receptor (beta chain) came up many times. Its antigen is unidentified. This record belongs to a study of T-cell memory formation after mild COVID-19. Looking at the study overall: Across donors, TCR clusters were largely donor specific. Study-level points and caveats: SARS-CoV-2 specificity of second-wave clones peaking day 37 was unconfirmed.

The CDR3 is 12 amino acids. The ends were cut back, 5 bases at V and 9 bases at J, with 11 bases in the middle. The germline CDR1 and CDR2 sequences are SGHTA and FQGNSA. TCRdb re-analysed the 5' RACE reads in MiXCR, keeping a single row per CDR3 protein. The data hold 350,000 to 450,000 distinct CDR3 sequences, with about 19% observed a single time. This sequence originates from an adult woman who had mild COVID-19 (a few samples of this study predate the infection). Cell type and time point are not known. The gene calls are TRBV7-2 and TRBJ2-1; a weak D match, TRBD1 (6 bases). Specimen: PBMCs or a T cell subset sorted from them (not recorded which). In DNA, the CDR3 is TGTGCCAGCAGCCCAAGAGGGGGTGAGCAGTTCTTC. Translation: CASSPRGGEQFF. Based on the CDR3 plus reference TRBV7-2 and TRBJ2-1, the full variable domain is GAGVSQSPSNKVTEKGKDVELRCDPISGHTALYWYRQSLGQGLEFLIYFQGNSAPDKSGLPSDRFSAERTGGSVSTLTIQRTQQEDSAVYLCASSPRGGEQFFGPGTRLTVL.